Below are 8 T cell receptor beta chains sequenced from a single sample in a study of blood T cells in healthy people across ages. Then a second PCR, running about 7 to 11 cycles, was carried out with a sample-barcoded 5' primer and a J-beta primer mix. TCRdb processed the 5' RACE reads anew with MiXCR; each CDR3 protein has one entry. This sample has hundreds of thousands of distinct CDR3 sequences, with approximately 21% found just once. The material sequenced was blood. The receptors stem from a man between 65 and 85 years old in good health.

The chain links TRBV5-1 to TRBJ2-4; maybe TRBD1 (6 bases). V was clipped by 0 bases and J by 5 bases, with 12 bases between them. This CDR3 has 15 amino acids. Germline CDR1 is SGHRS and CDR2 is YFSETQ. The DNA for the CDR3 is TGCGCCAGCAGCTTGGATGGGGGCGGTGAAAACATTCAGTACTTC. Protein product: CASSLDGGGENIQYF.

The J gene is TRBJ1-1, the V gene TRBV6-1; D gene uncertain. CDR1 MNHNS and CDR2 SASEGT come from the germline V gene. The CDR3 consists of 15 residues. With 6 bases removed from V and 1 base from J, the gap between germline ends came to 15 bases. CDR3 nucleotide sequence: TGTGCCAGCAGGAGGGAAGGAACGGGGAACACTGAAGCTTTCTTT. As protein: CASRREGTGNTEAFF.

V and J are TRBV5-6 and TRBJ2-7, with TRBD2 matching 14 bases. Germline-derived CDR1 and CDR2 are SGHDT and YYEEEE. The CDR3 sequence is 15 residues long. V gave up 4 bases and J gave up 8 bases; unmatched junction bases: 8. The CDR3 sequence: CASSTRTSGRQKQYF. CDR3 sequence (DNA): TGTGCCAGCAGCACCCGGACTAGCGGGAGGCAGAAGCAGTACTTC. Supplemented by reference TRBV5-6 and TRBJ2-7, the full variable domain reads DAGVTQSPTHLIKTRGQQVTLRCSPKSGHDTVSWYQQALGQGPQFIFQYYEEEERQRGNFPDRFSGHQFPNYSSELNVNALLLGDSALYLCASSTRTSGRQKQYFGPGTRLTVT.

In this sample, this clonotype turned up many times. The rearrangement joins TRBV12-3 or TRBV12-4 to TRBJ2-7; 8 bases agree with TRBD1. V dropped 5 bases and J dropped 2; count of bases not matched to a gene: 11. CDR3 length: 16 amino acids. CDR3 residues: CASSPRPTGAAYEQYF. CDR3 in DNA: TGTGCCAGCAGTCCACGGCCGACAGGGGCGGCCTACGAGCAGTACTTC.

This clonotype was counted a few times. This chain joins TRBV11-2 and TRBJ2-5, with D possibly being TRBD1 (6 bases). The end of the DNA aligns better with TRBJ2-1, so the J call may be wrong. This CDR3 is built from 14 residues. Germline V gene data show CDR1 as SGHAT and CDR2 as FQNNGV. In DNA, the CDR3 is TGTGCCAGCAGCTTAACCCAGGGGTACAATGAGCAGTTCTTC. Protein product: CASSLTQGYNEQFF.

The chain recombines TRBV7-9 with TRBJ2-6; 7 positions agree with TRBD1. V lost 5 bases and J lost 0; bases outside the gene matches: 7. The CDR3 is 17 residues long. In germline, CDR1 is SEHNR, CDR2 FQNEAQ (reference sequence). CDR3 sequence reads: CASSLWGQLSGANVLTF. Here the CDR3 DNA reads TGTGCCAGCAGCCTTTGGGGACAGCTCTCTGGGGCCAACGTCCTGACTTTC.

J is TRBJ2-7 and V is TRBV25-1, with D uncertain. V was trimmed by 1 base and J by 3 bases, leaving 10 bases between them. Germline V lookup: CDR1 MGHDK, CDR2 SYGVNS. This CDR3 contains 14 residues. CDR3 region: CASSESEFFYEQYF. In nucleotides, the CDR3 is TGTGCCAGCAGTGAATCAGAATTCTTCTACGAGCAGTACTTC.

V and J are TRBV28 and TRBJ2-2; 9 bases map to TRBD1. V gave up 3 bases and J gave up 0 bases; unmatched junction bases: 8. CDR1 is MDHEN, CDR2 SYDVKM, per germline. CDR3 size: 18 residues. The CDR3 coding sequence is TGTGCCAGCAGTTTCCCACAGGGGGCTTTTTCGAACACCGGGGAGCTGTTTTTT. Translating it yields CASSFPQGAFSNTGELFF.